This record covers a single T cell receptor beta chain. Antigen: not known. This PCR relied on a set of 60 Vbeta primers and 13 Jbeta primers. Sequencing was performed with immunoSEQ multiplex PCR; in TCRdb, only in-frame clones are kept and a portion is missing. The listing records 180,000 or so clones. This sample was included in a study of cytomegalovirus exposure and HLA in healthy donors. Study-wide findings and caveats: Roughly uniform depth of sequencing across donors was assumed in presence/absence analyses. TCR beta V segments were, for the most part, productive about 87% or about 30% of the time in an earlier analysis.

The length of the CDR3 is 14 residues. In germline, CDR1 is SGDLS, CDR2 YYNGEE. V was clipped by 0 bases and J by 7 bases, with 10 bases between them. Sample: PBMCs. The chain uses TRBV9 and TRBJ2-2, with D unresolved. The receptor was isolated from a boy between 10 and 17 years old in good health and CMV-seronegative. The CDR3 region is CASSVGRVYGELFF. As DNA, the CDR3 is TGTGCCAGCAGCGTAGGACGGGTTTACGGGGAGCTGTTTTTT. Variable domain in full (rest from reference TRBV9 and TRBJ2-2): DSGVTQTPKHLITATGQRVTLRCSPRSGDLSVYWYQQSLDQGLQFLIQYYNGEERAKGNILERFSAQQFPDLHSELNLSSLELGDSALYFCASSVGRVYGELFFGEGSRLTVL.